These T cell receptor beta chains were read from a single sample in a study of blood T cell repertoires in COVID-19. Sequenced by immunoSEQ multiplex PCR; TCRdb stores in-frame clones only, minus some. The sample has 200,000 to 250,000 clones, roughly 80% seen once. Material for sequencing was peripheral blood. Source of these receptors: a woman aged 60-75 years who had recovered from COVID-19. CDR3s include the opening cysteine and the closing phenylalanine or tryptophan. The order of the fields is V gene, clone size, D gene, J gene, CDR3 DNA, CDR3 protein. D genes are given only for firm matches. Clone size is not always given. Where it is, it says once, few, many or a class for expanded clones.

TRBV10-1	NA	TRBD1	TRBJ1-2	TGCGCCAGCAGTCGACAGGGAGGAAATGGCTACACCTTC	CASSRQGGNGYTF
TRBV2	NA	TRBD1	TRBJ1-6	TGTGCCAGCAGAATGACAGGGGTAGTTATACCCCTCCACTTT	CASRMTGVVIPLHF
TRBV30	NA	NA	TRBJ1-1	TGTGCCTGGAGTCCTACCGGGGGCACTGAAGCTTTCTTT	CAWSPTGGTEAFF
TRBV7-2	NA	NA	TRBJ2-1	TGTGCCAGCAGCCGTCTTGGGGAAGGGGCCTACAATGAGCAGTTCTTC	CASSRLGEGAYNEQFF
TRBV27	NA	TRBD1	TRBJ2-1	TGTGCCAGCAGTTTCTTGGGACAGGGGACCGTAAAGTTCTTC	CASSFLGQGTVKFF
TRBV20-1	NA	NA	TRBJ1-2	TGCAGTGCTTACAGCAACTATGGCTACACCTTC	CSAYSNYGYTF
TRBV19	once	NA	TRBJ2-1	TGTGCCAGTAGTAGACAACCGGATGAGCAGTTCTTC	CASSRQPDEQFF
TRBV5-4	few	NA	TRBJ1-2	TGTGCCAGCAGCTGGGGCAGGGGCGGAGGCTACACCTTC	CASSWGRGGGYTF
TRBV29-1	NA	TRBD1	TRBJ1-1	TGCAGCGTGGAGGACAGGTTCGGGAACACTGAAGCTTTCTTT	CSVEDRFGNTEAFF
TRBV2	few	TRBD1	TRBJ1-2	TGTGCCATCTCCTCGGGACAGGGGGATAATGGCTACACCTTC	CAISSGQGDNGYTF
TRBV6-5	NA	NA	TRBJ1-6	TGTGCCAGCAGGGGGGAGGGGTTTACTAATTCACCCCTCCACTTT	CASRGEGFTNSPLHF
TRBV5-1	NA	TRBD1	TRBJ1-5	TGCGCCAGCAGCCCCGACAGGGATCAGCCCCAGCATTTT	CASSPDRDQPQHF
TRBV7-3	NA	TRBD2	TRBJ2-1	TGTGCCAGCAGCTCACAGCGGGGGGGCCCGAATGAGCAGTTCTTC	CASSSQRGGPNEQFF
TRBV3-1/TRBV3-2	NA	NA	TRBJ2-2	TGTGCCAGCAGCCAGGCGGGTAAGTGGACCGGGGAGCTGTTTTTT	CASSQAGKWTGELFF
TRBV3-1/TRBV3-2	once	TRBD1	TRBJ2-6	TGTGCCAGCAGCAGAACAGGGGGCGACGTCCTGACTTTC	CASSRTGGDVLTF
TRBV11-2	NA	TRBD1	TRBJ2-7	TGTGCCAGCAGCTTAGGGGGGACAGGGGGCCCCTACGAGCAGTACTTC	CASSLGGTGGPYEQYF
TRBV18	NA	NA	TRBJ2-1	TGTGCCAGCTCACCGAGACGGGATGAGCAGTTCTTC	CASSPRRDEQFF
TRBV4-1	NA	TRBD2	TRBJ2-7	TGCGCCAGCAGCCACAGACTAGCGGTGGGGAGCTCCTACGAGCAGTACTTC	CASSHRLAVGSSYEQYF
TRBV7-9	NA	TRBD1	TRBJ2-7	TGTGCCAGCAGCGCGCCGGGACAGGGTTCCTACGAGCAGTACTTC	CASSAPGQGSYEQYF
TRBV18	few	TRBD1	TRBJ1-4	TGTGCCAGCTCATTTAGACAGGGAAATGAAAAACTGTTTTTT	CASSFRQGNEKLFF
TRBV21-1	NA	NA	TRBJ2-2	TGTGCCAGGACCCGCGGTGGCGGACAGAGAAACACCGGGGAGCTGTTTTTT	CARTRGGGQRNTGELFF
TRBV6-6	once	NA	TRBJ1-5	TGTGCCAGCAGCCCGGGAGAGGGGTTAAGCAATCAGCCCCAGCATTTT	CASSPGEGLSNQPQHF
TRBV18	NA	NA	TRBJ1-5	TGTGCCAGCTCACCTACAAGACAGTCCAATCAGCCCCAGCATTTT	CASSPTRQSNQPQHF
TRBV27	once	NA	TRBJ2-3	TGTGCCAGCAGTAAGGACAGAGCCATAGTGTTCGATACGCAGTATTTT	CASSKDRAIVFDTQYF
TRBV19	NA	TRBD1	TRBJ2-5	TGTGCCAGTAGGCAGGGGGCTGGAGAGACCCAGTACTTC	CASRQGAGETQYF
TRBV7-9	NA	NA	TRBJ2-1	TGTGCCAGCAGATCAGGGGGGTACAATGAGCAGTTCTTC	CASRSGGYNEQFF
TRBV7-9	NA	NA	TRBJ1-1	TGTGCCAGCAGCATTCTTGGGCAGAACACTGAAGCTTTCTTT	CASSILGQNTEAFF
TRBV30	NA	TRBD1	TRBJ1-6	TGTGCCTGGAGCGGGGACAGCGGTGGGGAATCACCCCTCCACTTT	CAWSGDSGGESPLHF
TRBV27	NA	NA	TRBJ2-2	TGTGCCAGCAGTTTCCGCGCCTCGAACACCGGGGAGCTGTTTTTT	CASSFRASNTGELFF
TRBV11-2	few	NA	TRBJ1-1	TGTGCCAGCAGCTCACCCTATGGGGGGACGAACACTGAAGCTTTCTTT	CASSSPYGGTNTEAFF
TRBV6-2/TRBV6-3	NA	TRBD2	TRBJ2-5	TGTGCCAGCAGTTACCCCATCAGGCTAGCGGGGGGATCGTACCAAGAGACCCAGTACTTC	CASSYPIRLAGGSYQETQYF
TRBV30	once	TRBD1	TRBJ2-7	TGTGCCTGGAGCGCCAAACAGGGGCTTGCCGAGCAGTACTTC	CAWSAKQGLAEQYF
TRBV19	NA	TRBD1	TRBJ2-1	TGTGCCAGTAGTATAGGGGGACAGAATATCCATTATAGCTCCTACAATGAGCAGTTCTTC	CASSIGGQNIHYSSYNEQFF
TRBV4-2	NA	NA	TRBJ1-3	TGTGCCAGCAGCCAGGACGGGACTCTATCTGGAAACACCATATATTTT	CASSQDGTLSGNTIYF
TRBV9	many	TRBD1	TRBJ2-7	TGTGCCAGCAGCGAGGGACAGGGGGTATCCTACGAGCAGTACTTC	CASSEGQGVSYEQYF
TRBV11-2	NA	TRBD2	TRBJ2-5	TGTGCCAGCAGCTTAGATCGGCTAGCGGGGGTGGAGACCCAGTACTTC	CASSLDRLAGVETQYF
TRBV4-1	NA	NA	TRBJ1-4	TGCGCCAGCAGCCAAGAGGGGCAGGGGAGTATAAAACTGTTTTTT	CASSQEGQGSIKLFF
TRBV7-2	NA	TRBD1	TRBJ1-2	TGTGCCAGCAGCTTCGGACAGGTCGGCTATGGCTACACCTTC	CASSFGQVGYGYTF
TRBV5-1	few	NA	TRBJ2-1	TGCGCCAGCAGCTCTTACAATGAGCAGTTCTTC	CASSSYNEQFF
TRBV18	NA	TRBD2	TRBJ2-7	TGTGCCAGCTCACCCGGGCGGGGGGGCTACGAGCAGTACTTC	CASSPGRGGYEQYF
TRBV11-3	NA	TRBD2	TRBJ2-1	TGTGCCAGCAGTCCGGGGGGGTACAATGAGCAGTTCTTC	CASSPGGYNEQFF
TRBV7-9	NA	NA	TRBJ2-3	TGTGCCAGCAGCTTTAGTGGGGGGGCGACAGATACGCAGTATTTT	CASSFSGGATDTQYF
TRBV19	NA	NA	TRBJ1-4	TGTGCCAGTAGTATTCTATCAAGGGAGGAAAAACTGTTTTTT	CASSILSREEKLFF
TRBV19	NA	TRBD1	TRBJ1-2	TGTGCCAGTACTGGGACAGGGGGGAACTATGGCTACACCTTC	CASTGTGGNYGYTF
TRBV5-5	NA	TRBD1	TRBJ2-7	TGTGCCAGCAGCCGCGGACAGGGGGGTTACGAGCAGTACTTC	CASSRGQGGYEQYF
TRBV19	NA	NA	TRBJ2-7	TGTGCCAGTAGTCCGCGTGGACAGTCCTACGAGCAGTACTTC	CASSPRGQSYEQYF
TRBV7-3	NA	TRBD1	TRBJ1-5	TGTGCCAGCAGCCAAAACAGGGGGCGCAAGGGTCAGCCCCAGCATTTT	CASSQNRGRKGQPQHF
TRBV24-1	NA	TRBD1	TRBJ2-1	TGTGCCACCAGTGCCGGGACAGGGCTGGATGAGCAGTTCTTC	CATSAGTGLDEQFF
TRBV7-2	NA	TRBD2	TRBJ2-4	TGTGCCAGCAGCTTAGCGGGGGGGGAGGACATTCAGTACTTC	CASSLAGGEDIQYF
TRBV6-2/TRBV6-3	once	NA	TRBJ1-4	TGTGCCAGCAGTTACCTCCGGACTCTTGGTGAAAAACTGTTTTTT	CASSYLRTLGEKLFF
TRBV6-2/TRBV6-3	NA	TRBD1	TRBJ1-3	TGTGCCAGCAGTTATGTTCTTGGGGACAGGTGGAGCAACACTGGAAACACCATATATTTT	CASSYVLGDRWSNTGNTIYF
TRBV3-1/TRBV3-2	NA	NA	TRBJ1-2	TGTGCCAGCAGCCAAGATCCGGGTTTAGGCTACACCTTC	CASSQDPGLGYTF
TRBV3-1/TRBV3-2	once	TRBD2	TRBJ2-3	TGTGCCAGCAGCCCCGGACTAGCGGGAGCCACAGATACGCAGTATTTT	CASSPGLAGATDTQYF
TRBV23-1	NA	NA	TRBJ1-4	TGCGCCAGCAGCCCCTGGAGACTCCTAATATTAAATGAAAAACTGTTTTTT	CASSPWRLLILNEKLFF
TRBV5-8	few	TRBD1	TRBJ1-5	TGTGCCAGCAGCTTGCGAGGGACAGTGGCCCAGCATTTT	CASSLRGTVAQHF
TRBV5-1	NA	NA	TRBJ1-5	TGCGCCAGCAGCTTGGGGGGCTACGAGAATCAGCCCCAGCATTTT	CASSLGGYENQPQHF
TRBV9	NA	TRBD1	TRBJ1-2	TGTGCCAGCAGCTACGGGACAGGGGTTAACTATGGCTACACCTTC	CASSYGTGVNYGYTF
TRBV3-1/TRBV3-2	NA	NA	TRBJ1-1	TGTGCCAGCAGCCAAGATCCTGGGGCGTACACTGAAGCTTTCTTT	CASSQDPGAYTEAFF